The rows below give T cell receptor beta chains drawn from one sample of a study of blood T cell repertoires in COVID-19. Clones were read by immunoSEQ multiplex PCR, and TCRdb kept only the in-frame ones, dropping some. The sample lists 70,000 to 95,000 clones; 70% to 90% were seen once. The sequenced material came from peripheral blood. All receptors derive from a woman aged 80 or older with active COVID-19. Both conserved end residues are part of each CDR3. A D gene is named only where the DNA matches it firmly. Size is stated for part of the rows, as once, few or many counts, or as a class when the clone is expanded.

CDR3 DNA	CDR3 protein	V gene	J gene	D gene	clone size
TGTGCCAGCAGCTTAAATGTGGGGGGACTGTTTTTT	CASSLNVGGLFF	TRBV7-8	TRBJ1-4	.	.
TGTGCCAGTAGTCACTGGCGAGGACTAGCCTACGAGCAGTACTTC	CASSHWRGLAYEQYF	TRBV19	TRBJ2-7	TRBD2	.
TGCGCCAGCAGTGAGGTCGGAGAGATAAACACTGAAGCTTTCTTT	CASSEVGEINTEAFF	TRBV10-2	TRBJ1-1	.	.
TGTGCCAGCAGTTTATCGAAGTCCAGGGGGCGGACCGGGGAGCTGTTTTTT	CASSLSKSRGRTGELFF	TRBV27	TRBJ2-2	TRBD1	.
TGTGCCACCAGTGATCACGACAGGCCCCAAACCGGGGAGCTGTTTTTT	CATSDHDRPQTGELFF	TRBV24-1	TRBJ2-2	.	.
TGTGCCAGCAGCTTTCGTGAAGTACGGGCGGGGGCTTTCTTT	CASSFREVRAGAFF	TRBV13	TRBJ1-1	.	.
TGTGCCAGCAGTCTCACATCCGGGACACCTTACGAGCAGTACTTC	CASSLTSGTPYEQYF	TRBV6-2/TRBV6-3	TRBJ2-7	.	few
TGTGCCAGTAGTATCGGACAGGGGTGGGAGACCCAGTACTTC	CASSIGQGWETQYF	TRBV19	TRBJ2-5	TRBD1	.
TGTGCCACCAGTGATACAGGGAATACCTACAATGAGCAGTTCTTC	CATSDTGNTYNEQFF	TRBV24-1	TRBJ2-1	.	.
TGCAGTGCTAGATTAGTCGATGAGCAGTTCTTC	CSARLVDEQFF	TRBV20-1	TRBJ2-1	.	.
TGTGCCAGCAGTGATGACCTGACCCGCGGGGGGACCCAGTACTTC	CASSDDLTRGGTQYF	TRBV6-1	TRBJ2-5	TRBD2	.
TGTGCCAGCAGCCCGGGACGGAGGAGAGCGGGCCACACCGGGGAGCTGTTTTTT	CASSPGRRRAGHTGELFF	TRBV5-4	TRBJ2-2	.	.
TGTGCCAGCAGACCGGGGGGGGCCTCTTTCTACACCTTC	CASRPGGASFYTF	TRBV6-6	TRBJ1-2	.	.